This T cell receptor beta chain was captured by sequencing in a study of T-cell reconstitution after alpha-beta-depleted transplantation in children. Per the germline V gene, CDR1 is SNHLY and CDR2 is FYNNEI. The CDR3 runs 15 residues. V shed 5 bases, J shed 4 bases, and the junction held 6 bases outside the gene matches. This clonotype has ten or more counts. A library of TCRbeta sequences, prepared with unique molecular identifiers, was generated. Using its own MiXCR run on the PCR reads, TCRdb lists one record per CDR3 protein. The sample carries a few hundred thousand distinct CDR3 sequences, about 11% recorded once.

The sequencing used PBMCs from the stem cell graft donor, collected from the stem cell graft. The chain carries TRBV2 and TRBJ2-2; 8 nucleotides line up with TRBD1. This receptor was identified in a human donor who donated a stem cell graft to a child with acute myeloid leukemia. CDR3: CASSPDRVGTGELFF. The CDR3 DNA sequence: TGTGCCAGCAGTCCGGACAGGGTGGGCACCGGGGAGCTGTTTTTT.